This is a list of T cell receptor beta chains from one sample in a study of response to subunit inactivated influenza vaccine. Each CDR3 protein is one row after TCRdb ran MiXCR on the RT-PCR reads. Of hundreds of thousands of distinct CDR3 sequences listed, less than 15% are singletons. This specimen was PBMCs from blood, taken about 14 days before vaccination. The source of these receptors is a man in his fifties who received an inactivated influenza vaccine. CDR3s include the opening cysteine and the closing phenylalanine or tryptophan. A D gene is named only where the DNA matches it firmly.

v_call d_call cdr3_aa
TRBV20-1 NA CSASAGSSYNSPLHF
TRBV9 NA CASSVTTLPDTQYF
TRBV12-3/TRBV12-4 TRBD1 CASSLGGMDEKLFF
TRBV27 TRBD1 CASSRDRATYEQYF
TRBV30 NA CAWSILGYEQYF
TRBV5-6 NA CASSLGGRGLYNEQFF
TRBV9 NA CASSVEVGETQYF
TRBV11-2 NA CASSGPDRVLTGELFF
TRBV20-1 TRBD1 CSARRPGQGTEAFF
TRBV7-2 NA CASSPQGFQETQYF
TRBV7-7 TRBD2 CASSEETSGFGTDTQYF
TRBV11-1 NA CASSPLSGVNTEAFF
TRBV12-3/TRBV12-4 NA CASSRQRTGTDTQYF
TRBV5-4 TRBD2 CASGVAGISGGELFF
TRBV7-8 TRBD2 CASSLVVAGEAYNEQFF
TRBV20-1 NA CSASRGSGNTIYF
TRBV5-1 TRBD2 CASSLVAGVYEQYF
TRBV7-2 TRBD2 CASSSLGGSTPQETQYF
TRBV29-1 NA CSSTENTEAFF
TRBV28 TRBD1 CASRTGSSNQPQHF
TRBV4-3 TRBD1 CASSQDLDRLETQYF
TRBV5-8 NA CASSDWVSGGEKLFF
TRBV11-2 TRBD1 CASSLVFLYRDSFYNEQFF
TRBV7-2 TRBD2 CASSLVAGGRETQYF
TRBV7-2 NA CASSLVRGSGTEAFF
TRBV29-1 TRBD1 CSVRGQGSNEQFF
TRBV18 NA CASSPREGNTEAFF
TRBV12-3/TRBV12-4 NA CASSLGRGLSYEQYF
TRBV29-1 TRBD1 CSVPLTGPETQYF
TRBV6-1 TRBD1 CASSPGTGGFNEQFF
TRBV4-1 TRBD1 CASSQAQGDRGHTQYF
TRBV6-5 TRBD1 CASSYDRGGTYEQYF
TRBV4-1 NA CASSQDLVVGSGYTF
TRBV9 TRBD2 CASSVAGLAGTTDTQYF
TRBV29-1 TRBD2 CSVDSPSGNTDTQYF
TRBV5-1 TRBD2 CASSSLAGGEQFF
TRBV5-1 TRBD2 CASSASGGGLYNEQFF
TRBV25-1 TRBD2 CASSGQKITSGGLETQYF
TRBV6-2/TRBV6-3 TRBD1 CASIQHPRTGRSGYTF
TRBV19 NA CASSYSFSGNTIYF
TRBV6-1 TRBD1 CASTRDRSTEAFF
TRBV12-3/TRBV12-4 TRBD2 CASSFKTSGGRDTQYF
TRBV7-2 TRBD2 CASSLGLAGHEQYF
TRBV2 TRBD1 CASSMDRTDTQYF
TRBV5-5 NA CASSLGTGLGEQYF
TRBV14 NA CASSPRAWTQYF
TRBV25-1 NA CASSEGGGDNSPLHF
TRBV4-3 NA CASSQEAKQNEQFF
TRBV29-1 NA CSVGGSPDEKLFF
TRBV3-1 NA CASSQVLRGNTEAFF